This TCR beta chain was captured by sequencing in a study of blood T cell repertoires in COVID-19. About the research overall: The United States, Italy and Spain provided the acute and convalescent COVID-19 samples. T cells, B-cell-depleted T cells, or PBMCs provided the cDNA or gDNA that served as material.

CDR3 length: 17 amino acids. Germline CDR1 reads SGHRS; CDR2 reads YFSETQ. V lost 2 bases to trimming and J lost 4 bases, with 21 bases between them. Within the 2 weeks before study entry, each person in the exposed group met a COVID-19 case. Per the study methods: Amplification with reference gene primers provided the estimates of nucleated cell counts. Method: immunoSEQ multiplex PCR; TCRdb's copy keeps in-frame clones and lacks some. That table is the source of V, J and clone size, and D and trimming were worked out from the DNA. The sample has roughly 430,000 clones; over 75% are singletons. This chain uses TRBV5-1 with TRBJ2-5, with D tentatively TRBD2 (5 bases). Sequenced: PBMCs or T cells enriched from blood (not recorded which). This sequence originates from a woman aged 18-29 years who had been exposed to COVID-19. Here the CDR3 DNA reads TGCGCCAGCAGCTTCATGGAGTTGAGGGCCTTAAGAGAGACCCAGTACTTC. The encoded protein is CASSFMELRALRETQYF.